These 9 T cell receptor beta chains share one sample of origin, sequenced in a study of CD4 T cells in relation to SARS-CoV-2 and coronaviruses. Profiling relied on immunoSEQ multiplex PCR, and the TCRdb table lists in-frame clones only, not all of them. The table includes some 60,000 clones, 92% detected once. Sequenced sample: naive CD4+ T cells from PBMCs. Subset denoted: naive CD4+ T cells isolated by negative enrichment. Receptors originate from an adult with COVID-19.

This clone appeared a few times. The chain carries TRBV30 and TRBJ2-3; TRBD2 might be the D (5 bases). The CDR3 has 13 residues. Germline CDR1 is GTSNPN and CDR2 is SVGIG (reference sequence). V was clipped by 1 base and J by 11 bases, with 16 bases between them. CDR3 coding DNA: TGTGCCTGGAGTGACTACAGACTACGTCTGCAGTATTTT. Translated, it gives CAWSDYRLRLQYF.

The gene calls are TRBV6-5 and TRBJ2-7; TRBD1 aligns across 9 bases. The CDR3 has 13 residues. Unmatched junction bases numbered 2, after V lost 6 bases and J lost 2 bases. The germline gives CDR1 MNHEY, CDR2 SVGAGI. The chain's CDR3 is CASSRDRAYEQYF. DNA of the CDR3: TGTGCCAGCAGCCGGGACAGGGCCTACGAGCAGTACTTC.

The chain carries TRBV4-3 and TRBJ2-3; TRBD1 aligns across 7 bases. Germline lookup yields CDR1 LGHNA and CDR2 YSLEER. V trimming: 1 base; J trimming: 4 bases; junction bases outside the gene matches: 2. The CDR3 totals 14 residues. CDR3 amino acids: CASSQGQGSDTQYF. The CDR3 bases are TGCGCCAGCAGCCAAGGACAGGGTTCAGATACGCAGTATTTT.

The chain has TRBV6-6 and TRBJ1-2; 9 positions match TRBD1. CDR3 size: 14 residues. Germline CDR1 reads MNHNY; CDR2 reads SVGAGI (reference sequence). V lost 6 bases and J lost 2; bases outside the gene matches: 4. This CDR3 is CASSGQGRNYGYTF. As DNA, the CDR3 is TGTGCCAGCAGCGGACAGGGGCGAAACTATGGCTACACCTTC.

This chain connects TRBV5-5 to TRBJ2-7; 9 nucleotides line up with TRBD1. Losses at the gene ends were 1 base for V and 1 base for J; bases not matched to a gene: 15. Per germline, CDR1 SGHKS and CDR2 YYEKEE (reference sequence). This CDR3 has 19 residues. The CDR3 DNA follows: TGTGCCAGCAGCTTGTCCTTAGGGACAGGGTCGTTAGTTTCCTACGAGCAGTACTTC. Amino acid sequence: CASSLSLGTGSLVSYEQYF.

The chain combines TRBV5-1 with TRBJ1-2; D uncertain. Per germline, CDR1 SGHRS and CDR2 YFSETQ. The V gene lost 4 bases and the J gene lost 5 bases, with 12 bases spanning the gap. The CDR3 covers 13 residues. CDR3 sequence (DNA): TGCGCCAGCAGCAGTGAAGGGTTTTATGGCTACACCTTC. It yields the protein CASSSEGFYGYTF.

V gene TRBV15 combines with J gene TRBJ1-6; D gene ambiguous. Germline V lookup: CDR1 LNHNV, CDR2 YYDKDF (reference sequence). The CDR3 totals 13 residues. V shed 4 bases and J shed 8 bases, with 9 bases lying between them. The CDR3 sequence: CATSMQVDSPLHF. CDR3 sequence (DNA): TGTGCCACCAGCATGCAGGTGGATTCACCCCTCCACTTT.

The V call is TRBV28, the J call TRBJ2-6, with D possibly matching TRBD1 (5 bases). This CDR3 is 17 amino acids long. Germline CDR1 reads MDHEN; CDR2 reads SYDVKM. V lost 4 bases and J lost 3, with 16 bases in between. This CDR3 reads CASSSPSDSFGANVLTF. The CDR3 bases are TGTGCCAGCAGTTCCCCGAGTGACAGCTTTGGGGCCAACGTCCTGACTTTC.

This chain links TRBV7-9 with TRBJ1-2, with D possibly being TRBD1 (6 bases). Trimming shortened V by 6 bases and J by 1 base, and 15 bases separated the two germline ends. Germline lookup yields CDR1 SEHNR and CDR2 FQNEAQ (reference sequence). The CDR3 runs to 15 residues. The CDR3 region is CASRLTGEFNYGYTF. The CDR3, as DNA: TGTGCCAGCAGATTGACAGGAGAATTTAACTATGGCTACACCTTC.